A single sample is the source of the 14 T cell receptor beta chains below, sequenced in a study of OX40 agonist ivuxolimab in advanced cancers. Data came from immunoSEQ multiplex PCR; TCRdb stores just in-frame clones and leaves some out. The sample lists over 60,000 clones; roughly 83% were seen once. This sample comprised CD4+ or CD8+ T cells sorted from blood, obtained in a trial of the OX40 agonist ivuxolimab. The receptors derive from an adult with an advanced solid tumor such as melanoma, head and neck, liver or kidney cancer.

The chain recombines TRBV5-1 with TRBJ2-7, with 7 nucleotides matching TRBD1. CDR3 length equals 15 residues. Germline V gives CDR1 SGHRS, CDR2 YFSETQ. Trimming at V came to 3 bases and at J to 6 bases, leaving 12 bases not matched to a gene. The CDR3: CASSSTNTGVGEQYF. The CDR3 DNA follows: TGCGCCAGCAGCTCGACCAACACAGGGGTCGGCGAGCAGTACTTC.

In this sample, this clone turned up a few times. The chain links TRBV7-2 to TRBJ2-5, with a possible D match to TRBD2 (6 bases). The CDR3 contains 10 residues. Germline V lookup: CDR1 SGHTA, CDR2 FQGNSA. Trimming took 8 bases from V and 5 from J, leaving 6 bases between them. CDR3 protein: CASGGETQYF. CDR3 coding DNA: TGTGCCAGCGGGGGGGAGACCCAGTACTTC.

The chain has TRBV6-5 and TRBJ1-1; D might be TRBD1 (6 bases). Germline CDR1 and CDR2: MNHEY and SVGAGI. The CDR3 has 14 amino acids. Trimming took off 8 bases at V and 8 bases at J, with 21 bases between the two ends. CDR3 nucleotides: TGTGCCAGCTGCCTGATAGGGGGGTTTGGGGAAGCTTTCTTT. Its translation: CASCLIGGFGEAFF.

CDR3 region: CASSLEFGTGELFF. The CDR3 DNA reads as TGTGCCAGCAGCTTAGAGTTCGGTACCGGGGAGCTGTTTTTT. The rearrangement links TRBV11-3 to TRBJ2-2; D ambiguous. Germline V gives CDR1 SGHNT, CDR2 YENEEA. The V and J ends lost 0 bases and 5 bases respectively, with 7 bases between them. This CDR3 has 14 residues.

The chain recombines TRBV5-1 with TRBJ2-4; a possible D gene is TRBD1 (6 bases). The CDR3 has 15 residues. Trimming pared 4 bases from V and 2 bases from J, leaving 13 bases between. CDR1 and CDR2 (germline): SGHRS, YFSETQ. The CDR3 reads CASSDKGGSKNIQYF. The DNA of the CDR3 is TGCGCCAGCAGCGATAAAGGGGGTTCCAAAAACATTCAGTACTTC.

The chain couples TRBV19 to TRBJ2-7; 7 nucleotides align to TRBD2. J gave up 0 bases and V 9 bases, and 5 bases lay outside the gene matches. Per the germline V gene, CDR1 is LNHDA and CDR2 is SQIVND (reference sequence). This CDR3 has 13 residues. As DNA, the CDR3 is TGTGCCAGAAACGGGAGGACCTCCTACGAGCAGTACTTC. It specifies CARNGRTSYEQYF.

This CDR3 reads CASSQNQGASNSPLHF. Written as DNA, the CDR3 is TGTGCCAGCAGCCAGAATCAGGGGGCAAGTAATTCACCCCTCCACTTT. The chain carries TRBV11-2 and TRBJ1-6, with 8 bases lining up with TRBD1. This CDR3 is built from 16 residues. J lost 6 bases, V lost 5 bases, and 9 bases had no gene match. Germline V gene lookup returns CDR1 SGHAT and CDR2 FQNNGV.

This rearrangement joins TRBV5-8 to TRBJ1-3; D possibly corresponds to TRBD1 (5 bases). This CDR3 spans 13 amino acids. Trimming removed 3 bases from V and 4 bases from J, with 8 bases in between. Germline V lookup: CDR1 SGHTS, CDR2 YDEGEE. The CDR3 protein is CASSSTAGNTIYF. The CDR3 nucleotides read TGTGCCAGCAGCTCGACAGCAGGAAACACCATATATTTT. Variable domain in full (rest from reference TRBV5-8 and TRBJ1-3): EAGVTQSPTHLIKTRGQQATLRCSPISGHTSVYWYQQALGLGLQFLLWYDEGEERNRGNFPPRFSGRQFPNYSSELNVNALELEDSALYLCASSSTAGNTIYFGEGSWLTVV.

This chain links TRBV4-1 with TRBJ1-1; D is ambiguous. This CDR3 is 15 amino acids long. CDR1 is MGHRA, CDR2 YSYEKL, per germline. The V end lost 4 bases, the J end lost 0 bases, and 12 bases lay between the germline ends. The CDR3 DNA reads as TGCGCCAGCAGCCGGACGGGGTCCATGAACACTGAAGCTTTCTTT. Translation: CASSRTGSMNTEAFF.

The rearrangement uses TRBV6-6 and TRBJ2-3; 9 nucleotides match TRBD2. V gave up 2 bases and J gave up 1 base; unmatched junction bases: 1. The CDR3 totals 15 residues. Looked up from germline, CDR1 is MNHNY and CDR2 is SVGAGI (reference sequence). The DNA of the CDR3 is TGTGCCAGCAGTTACGCTAGCGGGGGCACAGATACGCAGTATTTT. This gives the protein CASSYASGGTDTQYF.

The J gene is TRBJ1-2, the V gene TRBV5-6, with a possible D match to TRBD1 (6 bases). This CDR3 spans 13 amino acids. Germline V gene sequence: CDR1 SGHDT, CDR2 YYEEEE. Trimming pared 4 bases from V and 4 bases from J, leaving 11 bases between. The CDR3 region is CASSPRGPYGYTF. DNA of the CDR3: TGTGCCAGCAGCCCCCGGGGGCCCTATGGCTACACCTTC.

This clone occurred a few times. Here the CDR3 reads CSVGIYPGSTGGSFYEQYF. CDR3 coding DNA: TGCAGCGTTGGCATCTATCCAGGGTCCACGGGGGGAAGTTTCTACGAGCAGTACTTC. V is TRBV29-1 and J is TRBJ2-7, with 7 bases matching TRBD2. Trimming took 4 bases from V and 3 from J; bases not matched to a gene: 24. The germline V gene has CDR1 SQVTM and CDR2 ANQGSEA. The CDR3 spans 19 residues.

The CDR3 sequence: CASSLEGQAYGYTF. CDR3 coding DNA: TGCGCCAGCAGCTTGGAGGGACAGGCTTATGGCTACACCTTC. This chain uses TRBV5-1 with TRBJ1-2; 8 bases are shared with TRBD1. J gave up 5 bases and V 0 bases, and 3 bases lay outside the gene matches. The CDR3 has 14 amino acids. Looked up from germline, CDR1 is SGHRS and CDR2 is YFSETQ. The variable domain in full, completed from reference TRBV5-1 and TRBJ1-2, reads KAGVTQTPRYLIKTRGQQVTLSCSPISGHRSVSWYQQTPGQGLQFLFEYFSETQRNKGNFPGRFSGRQFSNSRSEMNVSTLELGDSALYLCASSLEGQAYGYTFGSGTRLTVV.

This CDR3 is CASGLRQVDNEQFF. DNA of the CDR3: TGTGCTAGTGGTTTGAGGCAGGTCGACAATGAGCAGTTCTTC. The chain has TRBV12-5 and TRBJ2-1; D is unresolved. The germline CDR1 and CDR2 sequences are LGHNT and FRNRAP. This CDR3 comprises 14 residues. Trimming removed 2 bases from V and 5 bases from J, with 10 bases in between.